One and the same sample provided the 26 T cell receptor beta chains below, sequenced in a study of PD-1 blockade in classical Hodgkin lymphoma. All the patients suffered relapse after autologous stem cell transplantation, and brentuximab vedotin exposure differed. Only in-frame clones appear in the TCRdb table, and some are missing; sequencing was by immunoSEQ multiplex PCR. Among roughly 61,000 clones, approximately 90% were seen once, and the ten largest hold about 9.4%. Source: peripheral blood mononuclear cells (PBMCs), taken before the second cycle of nivolumab. All receptors derive from a human donor with classical Hodgkin lymphoma.

The chain recombines TRBV18 with TRBJ2-1; TRBD2 matches 7 bases. The CDR3 length is 14 residues. V shed 3 bases and J 1 base; nucleotides not matched to a gene: 0. From germline, CDR1 is KGHSH and CDR2 LQKENI. The CDR3 region is CASSPGGSYNEQFF. CDR3 nucleotide sequence: TGTGCCAGCTCACCGGGGGGGTCCTACAATGAGCAGTTCTTC.

The V gene is TRBV7-2, the J gene TRBJ2-3; TRBD2 matches at 9 bases. The J segment lost 0 bases and the V segment lost 5 bases, leaving 6 bases of the junction unmatched. Germline V gene sequence: CDR1 SGHTA, CDR2 FQGNSA. The CDR3 runs to 16 residues. This chain's CDR3 is CASSHLAGMSTDTQYF. Here the CDR3 DNA reads TGTGCCAGCAGCCATCTAGCGGGAATGAGCACAGATACGCAGTATTTT.

This chain joins TRBV30 and TRBJ1-4, with TRBD1 as a possible D gene (5 bases). V lost 1 base, J lost 7 bases, and 13 bases lay in between. CDR3 size: 14 residues. In germline, CDR1 is GTSNPN, CDR2 SVGIG (reference sequence). CDR3 bases: TGTGCCTGGAGTGCTAAAGGGGTGGGTGAAAAACTGTTTTTT. The encoded protein is CAWSAKGVGEKLFF. Full variable domain (remainder filled in from reference TRBV30 and TRBJ1-4): SQTIHQWPATLVQPVGSPLSLECTVEGTSNPNLYWYRQAAGRGLQLLFYSVGIGQISSEVPQNLSASRPQDRQFILSSKKLLLSDSGFYLCAWSAKGVGEKLFFGSGTQLSVL.

The J gene is TRBJ1-3, the V gene TRBV7-9; TRBD1 agrees at 7 bases. The CDR3 runs 18 residues. Germline V gene lookup returns CDR1 SEHNR and CDR2 FQNEAQ (reference sequence). The V and J ends lost 2 bases and 0 bases, in that order; junction bases with no gene match: 10. The CDR3 DNA sequence: TGTGCCAGCAGCTTACGGGGTGGGACAGCCTCCTCTGGAAACACCATATATTTT. It yields the protein CASSLRGGTASSGNTIYF.

This clone was observed a single time. The CDR3 DNA reads as TGTGCCAGCAGCTTAACGGTCACAGTTCCCAGCACAGATACGCAGTATTTT. It specifies CASSLTVTVPSTDTQYF. The genes are TRBV7-3 and TRBJ2-3; D gene unclear. This CDR3 contains 17 residues. Trimming removed 0 bases at V and 0 bases at J, with 13 bases between. Germline V gene data show CDR1 as SGHTA and CDR2 as FQGTGA.

The J gene is TRBJ1-1, the V gene TRBV5-1; TRBD1 is a possible D gene (6 bases). Trimming took off 2 bases at V and 6 bases at J, with 14 bases between the two ends. CDR1 and CDR2 from the germline V gene are SGHRS and YFSETQ. This CDR3 comprises 14 residues. CDR3: CASSLKSGTSEAFF. In nucleotides, the CDR3 is TGCGCCAGCAGCTTAAAGTCCGGGACATCTGAAGCTTTCTTT. The full variable domain, completed using reference TRBV5-1 and TRBJ1-1, is KAGVTQTPRYLIKTRGQQVTLSCSPISGHRSVSWYQQTPGQGLQFLFEYFSETQRNKGNFPGRFSGRQFSNSRSEMNVSTLELGDSALYLCASSLKSGTSEAFFGQGTRLTVV.

The chain uses TRBV9 and TRBJ2-1, with D possibly being TRBD2 (5 bases). The CDR3 extends over 14 amino acids. Trimming pared 1 base from V and 9 bases from J, leaving 14 bases between. CDR1 SGDLS and CDR2 YYNGEE come from the germline V gene. In nucleotides, the CDR3 is TGTGCCAGCAGCGTAATATTGGGCGGAGGTGAGCAGTTCTTC. This gives the protein CASSVILGGGEQFF.

The rearrangement joins TRBV27 to TRBJ2-7; TRBD2 is a possible D gene (5 bases). Trimming took 5 bases from V and 2 from J, leaving 10 bases between them. CDR1 is MNHEY and CDR2 is SMNVEV in the germline V gene (reference sequence). The length of the CDR3 is 13 residues. The CDR3 region is CASSRGLAYEQYF. The CDR3, as DNA: TGTGCCAGCAGTCGAGGGTTGGCCTACGAGCAGTACTTC.

CDR3 protein: CASSGLAQPQETQYF. DNA of the CDR3: TGTGCCAGCAGTGGTCTAGCGCAACCCCAAGAGACCCAGTACTTC. The chain employs TRBV2 and TRBJ2-5; tentatively, D is TRBD2 (6 bases). The CDR3 has 15 residues. Between the trimmed V and J ends, which lost 4 bases and 1 base, there was a span of 13 bases. Per the germline V gene, CDR1 is SNHLY and CDR2 is FYNNEI.

The chain has TRBV11-3 and TRBJ2-3; 7 bases map to TRBD2. V shed 4 bases, J shed 7 bases, and the junction held 8 bases outside the gene matches. The V gene's germline CDR1 is SGHNT and CDR2 YENEEA. This CDR3 is 14 amino acids long. Here the CDR3 reads CASSSSTSSNTQYF. DNA of the CDR3: TGTGCCAGCAGCTCTTCGACTAGCTCAAATACGCAGTATTTT.

This chain uses TRBV30 with TRBJ2-2, with D uncertain. In germline, CDR1 is GTSNPN, CDR2 SVGIG (reference sequence). The V and J ends lost 2 bases and 7 bases respectively, with 8 bases between them. CDR3 length equals 12 residues. The CDR3, as DNA: TGTGCCTGGAGTTTACTTGGCGGGGAGCTGTTTTTT. Its translation: CAWSLLGGELFF.

The chain combines TRBV19 with TRBJ1-5, with no clear D. This CDR3 spans 14 amino acids. The germline gives CDR1 LNHDA, CDR2 SQIVND (reference sequence). Between the trimmed V and J ends, which lost 6 bases and 6 bases, there was a span of 15 bases. The DNA for the CDR3 is TGTGCCAGTAGGCCCGCACCAAGAAGTCAGCCCCAGCATTTT. Its translation: CASRPAPRSQPQHF.

The chain couples TRBV2 to TRBJ2-3; no clear D. The germline CDR1 and CDR2 sequences are SNHLY and FYNNEI. Trimming took 7 bases from V and 4 from J, leaving 18 bases between them. The CDR3 length is 15 residues. Here the CDR3 reads CASIWTAFPSDTQYF. In DNA, the CDR3 is TGTGCCAGCATTTGGACCGCGTTTCCCTCAGATACGCAGTATTTT.

The chain joins TRBV29-1 to TRBJ2-5; D may correspond to TRBD1 or TRBD2 (5 bases each). V lost 0 bases and J 1 base, leaving 12 bases between the germline ends. The CDR3 is made up of 15 amino acids. Germline CDR1 SQVTM, CDR2 ANQGSEA. This chain's CDR3 is CSVEDWYGGQETQYF. CDR3 DNA sequence: TGCAGCGTTGAAGATTGGTATGGGGGCCAAGAGACCCAGTACTTC.

V and J are TRBV27 and TRBJ2-3; possibly TRBD1 for D (6 bases). The CDR3 contains 14 residues. Between the trimmed V and J ends, which lost 5 bases and 5 bases, there was a span of 14 bases. Germline-derived CDR1 and CDR2 are MNHEY and SMNVEV (reference sequence). CDR3: CASSVQGREDTQYF. In nucleotides, the CDR3 is TGTGCCAGCAGTGTACAGGGTCGGGAAGATACGCAGTATTTT.

The CDR3 is CASSQDWTGGQETQYF. As DNA, the CDR3 is TGTGCCAGCAGCCAAGATTGGACAGGGGGCCAAGAGACCCAGTACTTC. The rearrangement links TRBV4-2 to TRBJ2-5; 10 nucleotides agree with TRBD1. V shed 0 bases and J 1 base; nucleotides not matched to a gene: 2. The CDR3 consists of 16 residues. Germline V lookup: CDR1 LGHNA, CDR2 YNFKEQ.

This clone was counted between two and nine times. The chain combines TRBV29-1 with TRBJ2-3; 9 nucleotides align to TRBD1. The CDR3 length is 14 residues. J was trimmed by 3 bases and V by 7 bases; bases with no gene match: 8. CDR1 SQVTM and CDR2 ANQGSEA come from the germline V gene. The CDR3 region is CSGWTGVETDTQYF. Written as DNA, the CDR3 is TGCAGCGGATGGACAGGGGTGGAAACAGATACGCAGTATTTT.

This chain connects TRBV9 to TRBJ2-7; 12 nucleotides line up with TRBD2. This CDR3 has 14 residues. V trimming: 5 bases; J trimming: 4 bases; junction bases outside the gene matches: 4. CDR1 is SGDLS and CDR2 is YYNGEE in the germline V gene. CDR3 in DNA: TGTGCCAGCAGTCGCGGACTAGCGGGGTACGAGCAGTACTTC. This translates into CASSRGLAGYEQYF.

This clone was counted a single time. The rearrangement joins TRBV9 to TRBJ2-5; 11 bases are shared with TRBD1. J was trimmed by 0 bases and V by 2 bases; bases with no gene match: 3. Germline CDR1 is SGDLS and CDR2 is YYNGEE. CDR3 size: 16 residues. The CDR3 here is CASSVGTGGYQETQYF. The CDR3 coding sequence is TGTGCCAGCAGCGTGGGGACAGGGGGGTACCAAGAGACCCAGTACTTC.

The chain employs TRBV7-8 and TRBJ1-2; D gene uncertain. The CDR3 has 13 amino acids. Trimming cost V 1 base and J 3 bases, with 6 bases left between them. CDR1 and CDR2 from the germline V gene are SGHVS and FQNEAQ. As DNA, the CDR3 is TGTGCCAGCAGCTTAGGGGTCGACTATGGCTACACCTTC. It translates to CASSLGVDYGYTF.

The chain uses TRBV9 and TRBJ1-6; tentatively, D is TRBD1 (6 bases). V lost 3 bases to trimming and J lost 13 bases, with 20 bases between them. This CDR3 spans 15 amino acids. Germline CDR1 SGDLS, CDR2 YYNGEE. The CDR3 bases are TGTGCCAGCAGCGCCAAAACAGGGTCTAGAAGTCCCCTCCACTTT. It translates to CASSAKTGSRSPLHF.

This chain links TRBV7-6 with TRBJ2-7; possible D gene TRBD1, 6 bases. CDR1 and CDR2 (germline): SGHVS, FNYEAQ. The CDR3 consists of 16 residues. The V end lost 0 bases, the J end lost 6 bases, and 18 bases lay between the germline ends. CDR3 protein: CASSLAQGSVGFEQYF. The CDR3 bases are TGTGCCAGCAGCTTAGCGCAGGGGTCCGTCGGATTCGAGCAGTACTTC.

The chain carries TRBV7-7 and TRBJ2-1, with TRBD1 identical over 7 bases. V shed 2 bases and J 8 bases; nucleotides not matched to a gene: 9. Looked up from germline, CDR1 is SSHAT and CDR2 is FNYEAQ (reference sequence). This CDR3 spans 15 amino acids. The CDR3 protein is CASSLMPGGIDEQFF. The CDR3 DNA sequence: TGTGCCAGCAGCTTAATGCCAGGGGGAATAGATGAGCAGTTCTTC. The full variable domain, in which reference TRBV7-7 and TRBJ2-1 provide the parts outside the CDR3, is GAGVSQSPRYKVTKRGQDVTLRCDPISSHATLYWYQQALGQGPEFLTYFNYEAQPDKSGLPSDRFSAERPEGSISTLTIQRTEQRDSAMYRCASSLMPGGIDEQFFGPGTRLTVL.

This sequence joins TRBV5-6 and TRBJ1-5, with TRBD1 matching over 7 bases. The CDR3 spans 13 residues. V was pared by 4 bases and J by 7 bases, with 5 bases of the junction left unmatched. CDR1 SGHDT and CDR2 YYEEEE come from the germline V gene. In DNA, the CDR3 is TGTGCCAGCAGCCCAGGGGGGGGACAGCCCCAGCATTTT. Its translation: CASSPGGGQPQHF.

The chain uses TRBV28 and TRBJ2-1, with D perhaps TRBD2 (5 bases). Trimming removed 8 bases at V and 9 bases at J, with 17 bases between. The CDR3 is made up of 13 amino acids. Per the germline V gene, CDR1 is MDHEN and CDR2 is SYDVKM. In nucleotides, the CDR3 is TGTGCCAGCCAACGGCTAGCCGAAAGTGAGCAGTTCTTC. Amino acids: CASQRLAESEQFF.

This chain links TRBV12-5 with TRBJ2-6; D unresolved. The CDR3 contains 20 residues. With 0 bases removed from V and 0 bases from J, the gap between germline ends came to 18 bases. The V gene's germline CDR1 is LGHNT and CDR2 FRNRAP. CDR3 nucleotide sequence: TGTGCTAGTGGTTTGGTACTGTTGCCAGGTACCGTCTCTGGGGCCAACGTCCTGACTTTC. Translating it yields CASGLVLLPGTVSGANVLTF.